The clone carrying this T cell receptor (beta chain) occurred a few times. The junction shows a germline mismatch at one end, possibly a read error. The PCR contained 60 Vbeta and 13 Jbeta primers. Profiling relied on immunoSEQ multiplex PCR, and the TCRdb table lists in-frame clones only, not all of them. Of about 180,000 clones in the sample, 85% are singletons; the top ten hold 1%. The data were obtained in a study of cytomegalovirus exposure and HLA in healthy donors. This CDR3 region has 17 residues. Per germline, CDR1 SSHAT and CDR2 FNYEAQ (reference sequence). Specimen: PBMCs. This receptor was obtained from a boy aged 2-9 years in good health and CMV-seronegative. V gene TRBV7-7 combines with J gene TRBJ2-2, with TRBD2 identical over 7 bases. The CDR3 region is CASSLLLAGVGPGELFF. In DNA form, the CDR3 reads TGTGCTAGCAGCTTACTTTTGGCGGGAGTCGGTCCCGGGGAGCTGTTTTTT.